The clone carrying this TCR beta chain was detected only a few times. Antigen unknown. Produced via immunoSEQ multiplex PCR; TCRdb's table is partial and in-frame only. In the table there are over 450,000 clones, 70% to 90% of which are singletons. The CDR3 has 15 amino acids. In germline, CDR1 is LNHDA, CDR2 SQIVND (reference sequence). V lost 1 base to trimming and J lost 0 bases, with 7 bases between them. Sample treatment: roughly 18 received Ad26.COV2.S at low or high dose, single or two shots; about 5 received placebo; per-sample allocation not given. All samples were drawn on day 63, counting from the first vaccine or placebo injection. In Boston, the donor was an adult between 18-55 years of age. The data belong to a study of Ad26.COV2.S vaccination and SARS-CoV-2 variants. Looking at the study overall: The Ad26.COV2.S arm of the COV1001 trial was where the donor was placed. Dosing was one shot or two shots 56 days apart. Whole-study results and caveats: Vaccine recipients surpassed placebo recipients in spike-specific TCR breadth.

This sequence originates from a person between 18 and 60 years old who received the Ad26.COV2.S COVID-19 vaccine or a placebo. The chain employs TRBV19 and TRBJ1-5, with D hard to call. The sample here was peripheral blood, taken in a trial of Ad26.COV2.S vaccine versus placebo. This chain's CDR3 is CASSIGIYSNQPQHF. In DNA form, the CDR3 reads TGTGCCAGTAGTATAGGGATCTATAGCAATCAGCCCCAGCATTTT.